The next 29 T cell receptor beta chains were all read from a single sample in a study of T cells in Graves' hyperthyroidism and ophthalmopathy. The source material, RNA transcripts, was used to amplify TCR beta CDR3 regions. Initially, a first-round RT-PCR of the TCR CDR3 employed the HTBI primer set. TCRdb reanalysed the multiplex PCR reads using MiXCR and keeps one entry per CDR3 protein. This sample carries under 300,000 distinct CDR3 sequences, 12% to 15% of them seen once, and the ten largest clones take over 30%. Source material: blood. Every receptor here comes from a woman between 50 and 59 years old with Graves' hyperthyroidism that later progressed to Graves' ophthalmopathy.

There are many counts of this clonotype. The chain couples TRBV6-1 to TRBJ1-2; perhaps TRBD1 as D (5 bases). The CDR3 spans 12 residues. Trimming removed 4 bases at V and 7 bases at J, with 10 bases between. Germline CDR1 and CDR2: MNHNS and SASEGT. The CDR3, as DNA: TGTGCCAGCAGTGTAACAGGTCCTGGCTACACCTTC. It encodes CASSVTGPGYTF.

The V call is TRBV5-1, the J call TRBJ2-2, with D perhaps TRBD1 (5 bases). CDR3 length: 17 residues. Germline assignment: CDR1 SGHRS and CDR2 YFSETQ. Trimming took off 0 bases at V and 4 bases at J, with 16 bases between the two ends. CDR3 sequence reads: CASSLVIAGWRTGELFF. As DNA, the CDR3 is TGCGCCAGCAGCTTGGTGATAGCAGGGTGGCGCACCGGGGAGCTGTTTTTT.

This clonotype was detected ten times or more. The V call is TRBV10-3, the J call TRBJ1-5; D possibly corresponds to TRBD1 (6 bases). Germline values: CDR1 ENHRY, CDR2 SYGVKD. V dropped 6 bases and J dropped 3 bases, with 9 bases sitting between them. The CDR3 is made up of 13 amino acids. As DNA, the CDR3 is TGTGCCATCAGCCGGGACAACAATCAGCCCCAGCATTTT. Residues: CAISRDNNQPQHF.

The CDR3 protein is CASSARMDRAWGTQYF. CDR3 DNA: TGTGCCAGCAGCGCGAGGATGGACAGGGCATGGGGGACCCAGTACTTC. The chain has TRBV9 and TRBJ2-5; TRBD1 agrees at 8 bases. CDR3 length: 16 residues. Looked up from germline, CDR1 is SGDLS and CDR2 is YYNGEE. V shed 3 bases, J shed 7 bases, and the junction held 14 bases outside the gene matches.

The chain recombines TRBV19 with TRBJ2-4, with D possibly TRBD1 on 5 matching bases. Trimming shortened V by 11 bases and J by 4 bases, and 21 bases separated the two germline ends. Germline CDR1 reads LNHDA; CDR2 reads SQIVND (reference sequence). There are 15 residues in the CDR3. This CDR3 is CAAAPIDSKKNIQYF. As DNA, the CDR3 is TGTGCCGCAGCACCGATCGACAGTAAAAAAAACATTCAGTACTTC.

The chain links TRBV27 to TRBJ2-7, with a weak D call TRBD1 (5 bases). Trimming removed 6 bases at V and 8 bases at J, with 23 bases between. The length of the CDR3 is 15 residues. Germline V gene lookup returns CDR1 MNHEY and CDR2 SMNVEV (reference sequence). The CDR3: CASSPRRAVRGKQYF. DNA for the CDR3: TGTGCCAGCAGCCCGCGCCGGGCAGTAAGGGGAAAGCAGTACTTC.

This clonotype occurred many times. The chain uses TRBV7-8 and TRBJ2-1, with 8 bases lining up with TRBD1. Germline V gene sequence: CDR1 SGHVS, CDR2 FQNEAQ. CDR3 length: 17 residues. With 2 bases clipped from V and 5 bases from J, the junction kept 11 bases outside the gene matches. In DNA form, the CDR3 reads TGTGCCAGCAGCTTAAGACCCGCGGGACAGGTCAACAATGAGCAGTTCTTC. Translating gives CASSLRPAGQVNNEQFF.

The rearrangement joins TRBV4-2 to TRBJ1-2; no definite D call. The ends were cut back, 1 base at V and 3 bases at J, with 12 bases in the middle. This CDR3 is 15 amino acids long. Germline-derived CDR1 and CDR2 are LGHNA and YNFKEQ. CDR3 nucleotide sequence: TGTGCCAGCAGCCAAGCCATTAGGGAGCACTATGGCTACACCTTC. Protein sequence: CASSQAIREHYGYTF.

This clonotype was detected only a few times. The rearrangement joins TRBV6-1 to TRBJ2-2; D perhaps matches TRBD1 (6 bases). Germline V gene sequence: CDR1 MNHNS, CDR2 SASEGT. This CDR3 region has 12 residues. The germline V and J ends were trimmed by 8 bases and 6 bases, with 10 bases remaining between them. CDR3 amino acids: CASVRGAGELFF. DNA for the CDR3: TGTGCCAGCGTCAGGGGTGCCGGGGAGCTGTTTTTT.

The V call is TRBV5-1, the J call TRBJ2-7; the match to TRBD2 covers 13 bases. This CDR3 is 19 amino acids long. Germline CDR1 SGHRS, CDR2 YFSETQ. V shed 1 base and J 5 bases; nucleotides not matched to a gene: 15. CDR3: CASSLYGFGTSGTGDEQYF. Here the CDR3 DNA reads TGCGCCAGCAGCTTGTATGGGTTTGGGACTAGCGGGACTGGAGACGAGCAGTACTTC.

Ten or more counts support this clonotype. The chain joins TRBV7-9 to TRBJ2-7; TRBD1 or TRBD2 may be the D gene (5 bases each). The CDR3 has 16 amino acids. The V gene lost 7 bases and the J gene lost 2 bases, with 21 bases spanning the gap. Looked up from germline, CDR1 is SEHNR and CDR2 is FQNEAQ (reference sequence). Here the CDR3 DNA reads TGTGCCAGCACCCCCCACGTCGGGACCGCGGCCTACGAGCAGTACTTC. Residues: CASTPHVGTAAYEQYF.

In its sample, this clonotype was seen many times. This rearrangement joins TRBV18 to TRBJ2-5; D gene ambiguous. CDR1 KGHSH and CDR2 LQKENI come from the germline V gene. V gave up 2 bases and J gave up 5 bases, with 12 bases separating them. This CDR3 has 14 amino acids. The CDR3 sequence is CASSPDLGGETQYF. The CDR3 DNA reads TGTGCCAGCTCACCAGATCTGGGTGGGGAGACCCAGTACTTC.

This clonotype was recorded a few times. The chain is built from TRBV10-3 and TRBJ1-3; D possibly corresponds to TRBD1 (5 bases). V was trimmed by 2 bases and J by 4 bases, leaving 15 bases between them. From germline, CDR1 is ENHRY and CDR2 SYGVKD. CDR3 length: 16 amino acids. CDR3 nucleotide sequence: TGTGCCATCAGTGAGGTCGCCAGGGCACGCGGAAACACCATATATTTT. It is translated as CAISEVARARGNTIYF.

The chain links TRBV27 to TRBJ1-2; no firm D call. CDR1 MNHEY and CDR2 SMNVEV come from the germline V gene (reference sequence). Trimming shortened V by 8 bases and J by 1 base, and 8 bases separated the two germline ends. The CDR3 length is 12 residues. CDR3 nucleotides: TGTGCCAGCTCAGGCAGTAACTATGGCTACACCTTC. The encoded protein is CASSGSNYGYTF.

This chain links TRBV5-1 with TRBJ2-1; TRBD2 is a possible D gene (5 bases). This CDR3 has 14 amino acids. The ends were cut back, 3 bases at V and 4 bases at J, with 11 bases in the middle. Germline CDR1 SGHRS, CDR2 YFSETQ. The CDR3 spells CASSWLEGYNEQFF. In nucleotides, the CDR3 is TGCGCCAGCAGCTGGCTTGAGGGTTACAATGAGCAGTTCTTC. Full variable domain (remainder filled in from reference TRBV5-1 and TRBJ2-1): KAGVTQTPRYLIKTRGQQVTLSCSPISGHRSVSWYQQTPGQGLQFLFEYFSETQRNKGNFPGRFSGRQFSNSRSEMNVSTLELGDSALYLCASSWLEGYNEQFFGPGTRLTVL.

V and J are TRBV28 and TRBJ1-3; D is uncertain. The CDR3 is 14 amino acids. Deletions cut 2 bases from V and 0 bases from J, with 5 bases between. Germline loops: CDR1 MDHEN, CDR2 SYDVKM. Here the CDR3 DNA reads TGTGCCAGCAGTTTACGGTTCTCTGGAAACACCATATATTTT. Its translation is CASSLRFSGNTIYF. Full variable domain (missing parts from reference TRBV28 and TRBJ1-3): DVKVTQSSRYLVKRTGEKVFLECVQDMDHENMFWYRQDPGLGLRLIYFSYDVKMKEKGDIPEGYSVSREKKERFSLILESASTNQTSMYLCASSLRFSGNTIYFGEGSWLTVV.

This clonotype was seen repeatedly, ten times or more. The chain joins TRBV20-1 to TRBJ2-3; 8 nucleotides align to TRBD2. The J segment lost 2 bases and the V segment lost 3 bases, leaving 16 bases of the junction unmatched. Germline V lookup: CDR1 DFQATT, CDR2 SNEGSKA (reference sequence). The CDR3 spans 18 residues. CDR3 amino acids: CSASYLVGLAEITDTQYF. The CDR3 DNA follows: TGCAGTGCTAGTTACCTCGTCGGACTAGCTGAGATCACAGATACGCAGTATTTT.

This clonotype has ten or more counts. The chain uses TRBV29-1 and TRBJ2-4; a weak D match, TRBD1 (5 bases). This CDR3 comprises 14 residues. From germline, CDR1 is SQVTM and CDR2 ANQGSEA. Trimming removed 0 bases from V and 2 bases from J, with 8 bases in between. DNA for the CDR3: TGCAGCGTTGAAGACCAGGGATCCAAAAACATTCAGTACTTC. Encoded protein: CSVEDQGSKNIQYF.

The sample holds many counts of this clonotype. The rearrangement joins TRBV7-3 to TRBJ2-1; D is unclear. The CDR3 is 13 residues long. The V and J ends lost 5 bases and 1 base respectively, with 6 bases between them. Germline V CDR1 and CDR2: SGHTA, FQGTGA. The CDR3 sequence: CASSHESYNEQFF. The CDR3 DNA reads as TGTGCCAGCAGCCATGAATCCTACAATGAGCAGTTCTTC.

This clonotype has ten or more counts. The chain couples TRBV6-1 to TRBJ1-1, with TRBD1 matching 7 bases. V gave up 6 bases and J gave up 5 bases; unmatched junction bases: 15. Germline V gene data show CDR1 as MNHNS and CDR2 as SASEGT. The CDR3 extends over 16 amino acids. The chain's CDR3 is CASRYLTGVRRTEAFF. In DNA, the CDR3 is TGTGCCAGCAGATACCTTACAGGGGTAAGGAGAACTGAAGCTTTCTTT.

This clonotype came up many times. The rearrangement uses TRBV7-9 and TRBJ2-7; 7 bases align to TRBD1. The length of the CDR3 is 15 residues. Per germline, CDR1 SEHNR and CDR2 FQNEAQ (reference sequence). Germline trimming cut 6 bases from V and 3 bases from J; bases unmatched to any gene: 11. CDR3 bases: TGTGCCAGCAGTTCTGGACAGGCCGTATTCTACGAGCAGTACTTC. It yields the protein CASSSGQAVFYEQYF. Drawing the rest from reference TRBV7-9 and TRBJ2-7, the complete variable domain is DTGVSQNPRHKITKRGQNVTFRCDPISEHNRLYWYRQTLGQGPEFLTYFQNEAQLEKSRLLSDRFSAERPKGSFSTLEIQRTEQGDSAMYLCASSSGQAVFYEQYFGPGTRLTVT.

This clonotype was detected ten times or more. The rearrangement links TRBV10-3 to TRBJ2-7; TRBD1 matches 7 bases. The CDR3 contains 13 residues. The germline gives CDR1 ENHRY, CDR2 SYGVKD. J was trimmed by 5 bases and V by 4 bases; bases with no gene match: 5. CDR3 protein: CAISGPTGDEQYF. The CDR3, as DNA: TGTGCCATCAGTGGACCCACAGGGGACGAGCAGTACTTC.

This clonotype was observed at least ten times. V and J are TRBV12-3 or TRBV12-4 and TRBJ1-4; the match to TRBD1 covers 11 bases. V trimming: 7 bases; J trimming: 2 bases; junction bases outside the gene matches: 6. The length of the CDR3 is 16 residues. DNA of the CDR3: TGTGCCAGCAAGGGGGACAGGGGGACGACTAATGAAAAACTGTTTTTT. It translates to CASKGDRGTTNEKLFF.

This clonotype appeared many times. The V and J genes are TRBV5-1 and TRBJ1-2, with D unclear. Germline V gene sequence: CDR1 SGHRS, CDR2 YFSETQ. The CDR3 runs to 15 residues. V was pared by 0 bases and J by 4 bases, with 13 bases between. The chain's CDR3 is CASSLGQIGVYGYTF. In DNA, the CDR3 is TGCGCCAGCAGCTTGGGGCAGATCGGAGTCTATGGCTACACCTTC.

This clonotype was recorded many times. The chain links TRBV2 to TRBJ1-5, with 9 bases identical to TRBD1. Germline trimming cut 6 bases from V and 5 bases from J; bases unmatched to any gene: 5. Germline V gene lookup returns CDR1 SNHLY and CDR2 FYNNEI. The CDR3 is 14 residues long. In nucleotides, the CDR3 is TGTGCCAGCAGAACCGGGACAGGGTATCAGCCCCAGCATTTT. It translates to CASRTGTGYQPQHF.

This clonotype was recorded at least ten times. The chain employs TRBV2 and TRBJ2-7; possibly TRBD1 for D (6 bases). The germline V gene has CDR1 SNHLY and CDR2 FYNNEI. This CDR3 contains 13 residues. Trimming removed 9 bases at V and 3 bases at J, with 15 bases between. CDR3 coding DNA: TGTGCCAGTACTTCCCGGGACAACTACGAGCAGTACTTC. It is translated as CASTSRDNYEQYF.

This clonotype was recorded many times. V gene TRBV15 combines with J gene TRBJ1-5; 9 nucleotides line up with TRBD1. Germline CDR1 and CDR2: LNHNV and YYDKDF (reference sequence). Unmatched junction bases numbered 6, after V lost 0 bases and J lost 6 bases. CDR3 length: 16 amino acids. CDR3 loop: CATSREPGTGTQPQHF. The DNA for the CDR3 is TGTGCCACCAGCAGAGAACCCGGGACAGGGACTCAGCCCCAGCATTTT.

The V and J genes are TRBV5-1 and TRBJ1-6; a weak D match, TRBD1 (5 bases). V shed 0 bases and J shed 7 bases, with 14 bases lying between them. Germline-derived CDR1 and CDR2 are SGHRS and YFSETQ. The CDR3 is made up of 16 amino acids. The CDR3 DNA sequence: TGCGCCAGCAGCTTGGTTTCGGGGGGTTGGAATTCACCCCTCCACTTT. Amino acid sequence: CASSLVSGGWNSPLHF.

Worth noting for this clonotype: One base away lies a much larger clone, so this may be a sequencing read error. V and J are TRBV2 and TRBJ1-6; 9 bases line up with TRBD1. This CDR3 is 14 amino acids long. The V and J ends lost 6 bases and 3 bases, in that order; junction bases with no gene match: 0. The germline gives CDR1 SNHLY, CDR2 FYNNEI. CDR3: CASRDRGYNSPLHF. The CDR3, as DNA: TGTGCCAGCAGGGACAGGGGCTATAATTCACCCCTCCACTTT.